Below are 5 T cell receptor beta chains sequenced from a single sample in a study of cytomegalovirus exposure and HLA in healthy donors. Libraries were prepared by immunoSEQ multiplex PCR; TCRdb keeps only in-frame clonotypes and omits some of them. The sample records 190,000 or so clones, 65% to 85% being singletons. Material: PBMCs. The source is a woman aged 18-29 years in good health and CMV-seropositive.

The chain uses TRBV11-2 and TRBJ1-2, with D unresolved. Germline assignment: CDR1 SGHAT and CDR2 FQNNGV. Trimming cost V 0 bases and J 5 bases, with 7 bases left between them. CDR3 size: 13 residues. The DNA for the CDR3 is TGTGCCAGCAGCTTAGATCCCGGGTATGGCTACACCTTC. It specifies CASSLDPGYGYTF.

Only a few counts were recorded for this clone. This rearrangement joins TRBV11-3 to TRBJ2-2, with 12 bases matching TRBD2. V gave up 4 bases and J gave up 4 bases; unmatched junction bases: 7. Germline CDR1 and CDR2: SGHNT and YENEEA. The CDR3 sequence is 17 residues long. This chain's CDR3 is CASSSGTSGRGTGELFF. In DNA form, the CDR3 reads TGTGCCAGCAGCTCCGGGACTAGCGGGCGTGGCACCGGGGAGCTGTTTTTT. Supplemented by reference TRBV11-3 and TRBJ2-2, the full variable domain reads EAGVVQSPRYKIIEKKQPVAFWCNPISGHNTLYWYLQNLGQGPELLIRYENEEAVDDSQLPKDRFSAERLKGVDSTLKIQPAELGDSAVYLCASSSGTSGRGTGELFFGEGSRLTVL.

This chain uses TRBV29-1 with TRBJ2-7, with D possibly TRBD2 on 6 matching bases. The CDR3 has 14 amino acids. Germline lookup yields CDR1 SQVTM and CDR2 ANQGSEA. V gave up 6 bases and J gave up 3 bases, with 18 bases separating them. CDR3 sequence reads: CSVDPRDSVYEQYF. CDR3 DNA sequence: TGCAGCGTGGATCCCCGGGACTCAGTCTACGAGCAGTACTTC.

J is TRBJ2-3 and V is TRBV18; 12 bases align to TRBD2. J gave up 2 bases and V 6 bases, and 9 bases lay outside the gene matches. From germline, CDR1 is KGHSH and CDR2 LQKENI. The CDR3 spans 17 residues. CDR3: CASSPRLAGAVTDTQYF. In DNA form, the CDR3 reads TGTGCCAGCTCCCCTCGACTAGCGGGGGCCGTCACAGATACGCAGTATTTT.

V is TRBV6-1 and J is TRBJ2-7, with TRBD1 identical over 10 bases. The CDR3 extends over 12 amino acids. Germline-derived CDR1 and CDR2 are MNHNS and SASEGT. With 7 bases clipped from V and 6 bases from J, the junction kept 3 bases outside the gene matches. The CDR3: CASTGTGVEQYF. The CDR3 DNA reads TGTGCCAGCACGGGGACAGGGGTCGAGCAGTACTTC.